In its sample, the clone carrying this T cell receptor (beta chain) was seen a few times. Antigen unknown. This entry belongs to a study of beta chain features in type 1 diabetes. Study findings and constraints: PCR might pick shorter templates more often, in the same way for patients and controls.

What was sequenced were expressed TCRB transcripts, since all of the isolated RNA had been reverse transcribed. The repertoire was sequenced with immunoSEQ multiplex PCR; TCRdb's copy has only in-frame clones and lacks some. Here the sample spans hundreds of thousands of clones, 15% being singletons. The sequence was obtained from a man aged 18 to 29 in good health. Material: naive CD4+ T cells from blood.

The CDR3 sequence is CASSPGTGGGSYYYYEQYF. The CDR3 DNA reads TGCGCCAGCAGTCCCGGGACAGGGGGCGGAAGTTACTACTACTACGAGCAGTACTTC. The rearrangement uses TRBV23-1 and TRBJ2-7; 12 nucleotides agree with TRBD1. TRBV23-1 is an ORF, with its function uncertain. The J segment lost 3 bases and the V segment lost 4 bases, leaving 16 bases of the junction unmatched. This CDR3 is 19 amino acids long.